This T cell receptor beta chain was sequenced in a study of control samples from healthy donors and cancer patients. TCRdb's copy holds only in-frame clones and misses some; the assay was immunoSEQ multiplex PCR. Among 35,000 to 55,000 clones listed, about 91% were seen once. Trimming removed 4 bases at V and 2 bases at J, with 10 bases between. CDR3 length: 14 amino acids. The germline CDR1 and CDR2 sequences are MNHEY and SVGAGI. Input material: PBMCs. The chain couples TRBV6-5 to TRBJ2-3; a possible D gene is TRBD1 (5 bases). The receptor's source is a woman aged 35 to 49 with head and neck cancer. In DNA form, the CDR3 reads TGTGCCAGCAGTTTGAGACAGTACACAGATACGCAGTATTTT. It codes for CASSLRQYTDTQYF.